This T cell receptor beta chain was recorded in a study of blood T cell repertoires in COVID-19. CDR1 is SGHDN, CDR2 FVKESK, per germline. CDR3 length: 17 amino acids. Germline trimming cut 4 bases from V and 7 bases from J; bases unmatched to any gene: 12. The assay was immunoSEQ multiplex PCR, and TCRdb's table has in-frame clones only and misses some. The table shows about 250,000 clones, with 88% occurring only once. The sequence was obtained from a woman aged 40 to 50 who had recovered from COVID-19. Sequencing was performed on peripheral blood. V usage is TRBV14 and J usage is TRBJ2-1; 11 bases fit TRBD2. The CDR3 nucleotides are TGTGCCAGCAGCCCCCTTGGGGGACTAGCGGATCTAAATGAGCAGTTCTTC. Protein sequence: CASSPLGGLADLNEQFF.